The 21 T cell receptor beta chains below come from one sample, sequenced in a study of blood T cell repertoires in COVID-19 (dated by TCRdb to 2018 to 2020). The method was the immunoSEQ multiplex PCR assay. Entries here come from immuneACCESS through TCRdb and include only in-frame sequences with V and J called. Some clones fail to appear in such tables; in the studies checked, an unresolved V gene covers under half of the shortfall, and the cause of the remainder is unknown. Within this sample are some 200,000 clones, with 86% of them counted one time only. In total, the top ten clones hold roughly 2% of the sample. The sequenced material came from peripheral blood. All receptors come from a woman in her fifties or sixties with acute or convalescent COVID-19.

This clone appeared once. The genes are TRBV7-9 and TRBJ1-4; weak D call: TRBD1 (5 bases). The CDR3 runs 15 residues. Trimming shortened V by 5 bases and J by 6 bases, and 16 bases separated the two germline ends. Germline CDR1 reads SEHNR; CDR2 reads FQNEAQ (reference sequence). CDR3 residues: CASSTYPGRDEKLFF. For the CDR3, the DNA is TGTGCCAGCAGCACCTACCCAGGGAGGGATGAAAAACTGTTTTTT.

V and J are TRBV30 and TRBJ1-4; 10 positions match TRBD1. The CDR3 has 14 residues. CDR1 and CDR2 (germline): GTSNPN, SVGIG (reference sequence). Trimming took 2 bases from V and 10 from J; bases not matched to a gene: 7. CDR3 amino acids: CAWSSGDRGGKLFF. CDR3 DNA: TGTGCCTGGAGTTCGGGGGACAGGGGAGGAAAACTGTTTTTT.

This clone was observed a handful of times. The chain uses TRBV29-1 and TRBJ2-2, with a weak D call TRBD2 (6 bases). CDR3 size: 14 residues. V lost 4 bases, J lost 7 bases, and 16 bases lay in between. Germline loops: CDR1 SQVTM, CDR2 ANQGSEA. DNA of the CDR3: TGCAGCGTTGCAGGGAGGACAAACCTCGGGGAGCTGTTTTTT. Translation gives CSVAGRTNLGELFF.

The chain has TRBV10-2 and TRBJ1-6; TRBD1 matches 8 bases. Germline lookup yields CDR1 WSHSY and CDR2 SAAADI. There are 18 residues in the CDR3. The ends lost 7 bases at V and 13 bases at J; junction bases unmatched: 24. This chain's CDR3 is CASIQDRVGTHVWGPLHF. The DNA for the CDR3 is TGCGCCAGCATACAGGACAGGGTTGGTACCCACGTGTGGGGTCCCCTCCACTTT.

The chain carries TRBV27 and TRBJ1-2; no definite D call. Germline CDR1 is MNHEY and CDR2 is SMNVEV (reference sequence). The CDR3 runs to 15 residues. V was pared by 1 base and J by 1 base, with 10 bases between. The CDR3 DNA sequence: TGTGCCAGCAGTTTATATGGCAGGCTTAACTATGGCTACACCTTC. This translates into CASSLYGRLNYGYTF.

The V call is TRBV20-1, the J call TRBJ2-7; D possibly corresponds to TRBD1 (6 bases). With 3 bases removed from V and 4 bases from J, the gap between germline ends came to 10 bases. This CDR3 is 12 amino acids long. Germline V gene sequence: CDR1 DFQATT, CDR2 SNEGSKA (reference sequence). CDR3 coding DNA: TGCAGTGCTAGTGGGGGCCAGTACGAGCAGTACTTC. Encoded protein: CSASGGQYEQYF.

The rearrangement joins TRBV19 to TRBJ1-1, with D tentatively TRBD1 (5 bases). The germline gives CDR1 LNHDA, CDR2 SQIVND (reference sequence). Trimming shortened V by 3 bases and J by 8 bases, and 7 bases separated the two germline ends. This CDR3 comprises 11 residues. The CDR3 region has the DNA TGTGCCAGTAGTATGCAGGGCGAAGCTTTCTTT. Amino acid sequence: CASSMQGEAFF.

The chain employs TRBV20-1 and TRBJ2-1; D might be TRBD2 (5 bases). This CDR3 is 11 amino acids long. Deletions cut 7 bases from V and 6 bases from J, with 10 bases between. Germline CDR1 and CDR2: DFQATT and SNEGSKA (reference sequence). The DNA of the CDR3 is TGCAGTGTCCCTAGCTCCAATGAGCAGTTCTTC. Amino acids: CSVPSSNEQFF.

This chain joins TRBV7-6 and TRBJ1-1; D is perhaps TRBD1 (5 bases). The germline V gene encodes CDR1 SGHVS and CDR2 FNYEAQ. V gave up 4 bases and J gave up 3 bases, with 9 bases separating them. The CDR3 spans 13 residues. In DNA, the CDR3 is TGTGCCAGCAGCTCGGGGGTTCACACTGAAGCTTTCTTT. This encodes CASSSGVHTEAFF.

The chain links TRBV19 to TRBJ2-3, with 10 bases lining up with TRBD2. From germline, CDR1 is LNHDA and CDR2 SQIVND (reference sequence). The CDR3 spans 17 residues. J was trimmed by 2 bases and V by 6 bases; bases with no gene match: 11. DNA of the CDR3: TGTGCCAGTAGCAACCAAGCTAGCGGGGGTTCCACAGATACGCAGTATTTT. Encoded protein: CASSNQASGGSTDTQYF. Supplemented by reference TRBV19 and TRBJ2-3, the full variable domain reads DGGITQSPKYLFRKEGQNVTLSCEQNLNHDAMYWYRQDPGQGLRLIYYSQIVNDFQKGDIAEGYSVSREKKESFPLTVTSAQKNPTAFYLCASSNQASGGSTDTQYFGPGTRLTVL.

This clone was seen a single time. This chain's CDR3 is CASSPGTGPYEQYF. In nucleotides, the CDR3 is TGTGCCAGCTCACCAGGGACAGGGCCCTACGAGCAGTACTTC. The rearrangement joins TRBV18 to TRBJ2-7; TRBD1 matches at 9 bases. Germline V gene lookup returns CDR1 KGHSH and CDR2 LQKENI. After removal of 2 bases from V and 2 bases from J, the junction contained 1 base not matched to a gene. The length of the CDR3 is 14 residues.

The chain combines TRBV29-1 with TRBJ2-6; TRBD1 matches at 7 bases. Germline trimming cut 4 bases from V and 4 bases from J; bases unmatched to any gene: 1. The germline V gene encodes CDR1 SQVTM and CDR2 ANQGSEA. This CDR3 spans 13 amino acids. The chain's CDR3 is CSVAGGGANVLTF. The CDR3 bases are TGCAGCGTTGCAGGGGGAGGGGCCAACGTCCTGACTTTC. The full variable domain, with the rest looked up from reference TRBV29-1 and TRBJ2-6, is SAVISQKPSRDICQRGTSLTIQCQVDSQVTMMFWYRQQPGQSLTLIATANQGSEATYESGFVIDKFPISRPNLTFSTLTVSNMSPEDSSIYLCSVAGGGANVLTFGAGSRLTVL.

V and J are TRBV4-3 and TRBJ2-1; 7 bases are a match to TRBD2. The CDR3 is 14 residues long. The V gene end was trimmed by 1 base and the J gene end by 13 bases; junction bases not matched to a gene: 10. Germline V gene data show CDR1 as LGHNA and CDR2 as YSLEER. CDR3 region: CASSQAPGTTDQFF. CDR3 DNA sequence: TGCGCCAGCAGCCAAGCTCCCGGGACTACCGATCAGTTCTTC.

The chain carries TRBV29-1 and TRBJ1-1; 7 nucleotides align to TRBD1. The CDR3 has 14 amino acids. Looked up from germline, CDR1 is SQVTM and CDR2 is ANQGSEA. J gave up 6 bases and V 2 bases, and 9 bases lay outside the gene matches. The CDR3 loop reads CSVERGQGSAEAFF. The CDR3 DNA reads TGCAGCGTTGAAAGGGGGCAGGGAAGCGCTGAAGCTTTCTTT.

The CDR3, as DNA: TGTGCCAGCAGTCCCGGGAAATCCTACGAGCAGTACTTC. The encoded protein is CASSPGKSYEQYF. This rearrangement joins TRBV6-2 or TRBV6-3 to TRBJ2-7; weak D call: TRBD2 (5 bases). There are 13 residues in the CDR3. CDR1 is MNHEY and CDR2 is SVGEGT in the germline V gene. V was pared by 5 bases and J by 1 base, with 9 bases between.

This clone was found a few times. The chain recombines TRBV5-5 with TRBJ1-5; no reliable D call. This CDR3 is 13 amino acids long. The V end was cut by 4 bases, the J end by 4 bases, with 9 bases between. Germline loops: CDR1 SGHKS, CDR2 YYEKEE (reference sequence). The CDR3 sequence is CASSTDWNQPQHF. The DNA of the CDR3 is TGTGCCAGCAGCACCGACTGGAATCAGCCCCAGCATTTT. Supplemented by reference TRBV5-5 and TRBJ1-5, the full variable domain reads DAGVTQSPTHLIKTRGQQVTLRCSPISGHKSVSWYQQVLGQGPQFIFQYYEKEERGRGNFPDRFSARQFPNYSSELNVNALLLGDSALYLCASSTDWNQPQHFGDGTRLSIL.

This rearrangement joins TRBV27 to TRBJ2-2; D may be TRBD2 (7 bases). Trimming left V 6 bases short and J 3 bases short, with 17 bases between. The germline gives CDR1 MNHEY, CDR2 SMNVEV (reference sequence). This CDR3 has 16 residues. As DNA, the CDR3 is TGTGCCAGCAGATTAGTAGGGGGGGAGGACACCGGGGAGCTGTTTTTT. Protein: CASRLVGGEDTGELFF.

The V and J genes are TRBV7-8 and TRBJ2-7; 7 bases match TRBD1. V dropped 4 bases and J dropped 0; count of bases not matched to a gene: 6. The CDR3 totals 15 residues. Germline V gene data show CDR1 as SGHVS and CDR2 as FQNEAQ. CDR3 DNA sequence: TGTGCCAGCAGCTCCCCGGGACAGCCCTCCTACGAGCAGTACTTC. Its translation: CASSSPGQPSYEQYF.

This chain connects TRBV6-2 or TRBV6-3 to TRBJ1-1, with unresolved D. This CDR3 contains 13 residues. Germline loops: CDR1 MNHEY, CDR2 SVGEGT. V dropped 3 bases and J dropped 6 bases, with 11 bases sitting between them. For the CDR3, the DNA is TGTGCCAGCAGTTATAACGAGTGGTCTGAAGCTTTCTTT. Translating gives CASSYNEWSEAFF.

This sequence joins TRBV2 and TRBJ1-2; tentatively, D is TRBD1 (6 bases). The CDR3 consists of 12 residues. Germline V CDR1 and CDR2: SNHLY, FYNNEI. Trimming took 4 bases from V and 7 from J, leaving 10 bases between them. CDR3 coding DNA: TGTGCCAGCAGTGGGACAGCTCTTGGCTACACCTTC. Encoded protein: CASSGTALGYTF.

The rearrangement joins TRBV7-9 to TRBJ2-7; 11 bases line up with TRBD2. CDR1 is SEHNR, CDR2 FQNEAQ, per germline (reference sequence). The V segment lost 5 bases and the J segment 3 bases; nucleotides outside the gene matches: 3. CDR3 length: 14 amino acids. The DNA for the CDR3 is TGTGCCAGCAGCCAACTAGCGGGAGTCTACGAGCAGTACTTC. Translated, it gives CASSQLAGVYEQYF.